Below are 14 T cell receptor beta chains sequenced from a single sample in a study of shared clonotypes between healthy human individuals. The method was immunoSEQ multiplex PCR; TCRdb's version includes in-frame clones alone and lacks a portion of them. The sample has roughly 2.4 million clones, almost 96% seen once; the top ten hold around 0.13%. Sequencing was performed on naive CD4+ T cells sorted from blood. The subset is: CD45RA+ positively selected. The receptors stem from a man aged 18 to 30 in good health.

This clone was seen a single time. V gene TRBV15 combines with J gene TRBJ2-1; possibly TRBD1 for D (8 bases). In germline, CDR1 is LNHNV, CDR2 YYDKDF (reference sequence). This CDR3 spans 14 amino acids. Trimming removed 7 bases from V and 7 bases from J, with 17 bases in between. CDR3 sequence (DNA): TGTGCCACCAACGGACAGGGAGGGCGAAATGAGCAGTTCTTC. This sequence encodes CATNGQGGRNEQFF.

This clone was detected once. The chain uses TRBV5-4 and TRBJ2-2; TRBD2 agrees at 7 bases. The CDR3 spans 14 residues. V lost 4 bases and J lost 5; bases outside the gene matches: 5. CDR1 and CDR2 from the germline V gene are SGHNT and YYREEE (reference sequence). The CDR3 DNA is TGTGCCAGCAGCGAGGGAGGGGCGACCGGGGAGCTGTTTTTT. Protein sequence: CASSEGGATGELFF.

The rearrangement links TRBV11-2 to TRBJ2-2; TRBD1 might be the D (6 bases). V was clipped by 4 bases and J by 7 bases, with 10 bases between them. Germline lookup yields CDR1 SGHAT and CDR2 FQNNGV. The CDR3 contains 13 residues. As DNA, the CDR3 is TGTGCCAGCAGCTCCAGAGGGGGCGGGGAGCTGTTTTTT. As protein: CASSSRGGGELFF.

V usage is TRBV18 and J usage is TRBJ1-4, with D possibly TRBD1 on 5 matching bases. CDR1 and CDR2 (germline): KGHSH, LQKENI. The CDR3 is 14 amino acids. Trimming removed 6 bases at V and 6 bases at J, with 14 bases between. DNA for the CDR3: TGTGCCAGCTCCCCCGGCAGGGTTGATGAAAAACTGTTTTTT. Its protein is CASSPGRVDEKLFF. The full variable domain, completed using reference TRBV18 and TRBJ1-4, is NAGVMQNPRHLVRRRGQEARLRCSPMKGHSHVYWYRQLPEEGLKFMVYLQKENIIDESGMPKERFSAEFPKEGPSILRIQQVVRGDSAAYFCASSPGRVDEKLFFGSGTQLSVL.

The V and J genes are TRBV15 and TRBJ1-2; D is unresolved. The CDR3 runs to 15 residues. The germline V and J ends were trimmed by 0 bases and 4 bases, with 12 bases remaining between them. Germline lookup yields CDR1 LNHNV and CDR2 YYDKDF (reference sequence). The CDR3 is CATSRDKLAIYGYTF. In DNA, the CDR3 is TGTGCCACCAGCAGAGATAAATTGGCGATCTATGGCTACACCTTC.

The J gene is TRBJ2-5, the V gene TRBV10-3; maybe TRBD1 (6 bases). Trimming removed 6 bases from V and 5 bases from J, with 13 bases in between. The length of the CDR3 is 13 residues. Germline V CDR1 and CDR2: ENHRY, SYGVKD. This chain's CDR3 is CAIRGAPAETQYF. The CDR3 DNA reads TGTGCCATCAGGGGGGCCCCTGCGGAGACCCAGTACTTC.

This chain joins TRBV18 and TRBJ1-5; 8 bases align to TRBD1. CDR3 length: 14 amino acids. J lost 6 bases, V lost 3 bases, and 4 bases had no gene match. Germline CDR1 KGHSH, CDR2 LQKENI. The CDR3 coding sequence is TGTGCCAGCTCACCTCTGACAGGGGCTCAGCCCCAGCATTTT. Translating it yields CASSPLTGAQPQHF.

Points on this clone: The sample holds other DNA sequences that translate to the same CDR3. The J gene is TRBJ1-6, the V gene TRBV5-1; D is ambiguous. V lost 0 bases to trimming and J lost 7 bases, with 5 bases between them. Germline loops: CDR1 SGHRS, CDR2 YFSETQ. This CDR3 is built from 13 residues. This chain's CDR3 is CASSLDPNSPLHF. The CDR3 coding sequence is TGCGCCAGCAGCTTGGATCCGAATTCACCCCTCCACTTT.

The chain recombines TRBV6-1 with TRBJ1-1; D remains ambiguous. Trimming removed 2 bases at V and 6 bases at J, with 13 bases between. This CDR3 region has 14 residues. In germline, CDR1 is MNHNS, CDR2 SASEGT. CDR3 region: CASSESIVRSEAFF. CDR3 nucleotide sequence: TGTGCCAGCAGTGAATCGATAGTGAGATCTGAAGCTTTCTTT.

The chain has TRBV6-5 and TRBJ2-5; unclear D gene. Germline assignment: CDR1 MNHEY and CDR2 SVGAGI. The length of the CDR3 is 13 residues. The germline V and J ends were trimmed by 11 bases and 1 base, with 14 bases remaining between them. CDR3 amino acids: CAPGPHLQETQYF. CDR3 sequence (DNA): TGTGCCCCAGGCCCCCACCTCCAAGAGACCCAGTACTTC.

CDR3: CAISASSDTGELFF. The DNA of the CDR3 is TGTGCCATCAGCGCGTCTAGCGACACCGGGGAGCTGTTTTTT. The rearrangement links TRBV10-3 to TRBJ2-2; possible D gene TRBD2, 6 bases. The V end was cut by 6 bases, the J end by 3 bases, with 11 bases between. CDR1 is ENHRY and CDR2 is SYGVKD in the germline V gene. The CDR3 loop spans 14 amino acids.

V gene TRBV5-1 combines with J gene TRBJ2-5; 9 bases map to TRBD2. CDR3 size: 19 residues. CDR1 is SGHRS and CDR2 is YFSETQ in the germline V gene. The V and J ends lost 1 base and 2 bases, in that order; junction bases with no gene match: 15. The CDR3 DNA reads TGCGCCAGCAGCTTGTTCCCTTTAGGGGCGGGAGGGGATCAAGAGACCCAGTACTTC. Its translation is CASSLFPLGAGGDQETQYF.

This clone was seen a single time. J is TRBJ2-7 and V is TRBV4-1; TRBD2 is a possible D gene (6 bases). Trimming took 2 bases from V and 4 from J, leaving 33 bases between them. This CDR3 spans 21 amino acids. Germline loops: CDR1 MGHRA, CDR2 YSYEKL. The CDR3 region is CASSQFSIPRGRDAAGYEQYF. DNA of the CDR3: TGCGCCAGCAGCCAATTTTCCATACCGAGAGGTAGGGATGCGGCGGGGTACGAGCAGTACTTC.

The V call is TRBV10-2, the J call TRBJ1-6, with D perhaps TRBD1 (6 bases). CDR1 WSHSY and CDR2 SAAADI come from the germline V gene. The length of the CDR3 is 14 residues. Deletions cut 5 bases from V and 9 bases from J, with 14 bases between. CDR3 sequence reads: CASSRRDTLSPLHF. The CDR3, as DNA: TGCGCCAGCAGTCGCCGGGACACTCTTTCACCCCTCCACTTT.